This TCR beta chain is drawn from a study of beta chain features in type 1 diabetes. Study results and limitations: Shorter TCRB CDR3s, moderately but significantly so, marked every one of the four CD4+ subsets in Type 1 diabetes patients.

Note on this clone: The antigen is not known.

Blood was drawn once from each donor into heparinised tubes. The draws averaged around 0.12 L. The CDR3 totals 10 residues. Isolated RNA was reverse transcribed in full, so expressed TCRB transcripts were sequenced. Assay: immunoSEQ multiplex PCR; the TCRdb copy retains only in-frame clones and omits some. The profile shows nearly 700,000 clones, around an eighth of them singletons. Sequencing input: naive CD4+ T cells from blood. This TCR was sampled from a man aged 18 to 30 with type 1 diabetes. The gene calls are TRBV12-2 and TRBJ1-2; no DNA check was done on the table's D call, TRBD1. TRBV12-2 is a known pseudogene. The CDR3 DNA reads as TGTGCAAGTCGCCAGGGGCCCCACACCTTC. Amino acids: CASRQGPHTF.